This T cell receptor beta chain was retrieved from a study of blood T cell repertoires in COVID-19. Study-wide background: Sites in the United States, Italy and Spain provided acute and convalescent COVID-19 samples. Sources were T cells, B-cell-depleted T cells, or PBMCs; the material itself was cDNA or gDNA.

Authors' processing steps: For nucleated cells, counts were estimated from reference gene primer amplification. Clones were read by immunoSEQ multiplex PCR, and TCRdb kept only the in-frame ones, dropping some. V, J and clone size derive from that table, while D and trimming were established from the DNA sequence. This sample has 150,000 to 200,000 clones, with around four fifths found just once. The length of the CDR3 is 12 residues. V was shortened by 6 bases and J by 3 bases, with 9 bases between the two germline ends. The chain recombines TRBV12-3 or TRBV12-4 with TRBJ2-7; weak D call: TRBD1 (5 bases). The sequence derives from a middle-aged woman with acute or convalescent COVID-19. The material sequenced was peripheral blood. The CDR3: CASSSDSYEQYF. The CDR3 nucleotides read TGTGCCAGCAGCTCTGACAGCTACGAGCAGTACTTC.